Listed here is a single T cell receptor (beta chain). This receptor's antigen is unknown. Qualities for individual bases were not recorded, and no much larger clone is one base off. The data were taken from a study of cytomegalovirus exposure and HLA in healthy donors (dated by TCRdb to the late 2010s). About the full investigation: The roughly 650 repertoires of the first cohort and the roughly 120 validation repertoires were produced on the same platform, according to a later analysis. Besides the first cohort of hundreds of subjects, a separate validation cohort made up of over 100 different subjects was used. To predict cytomegalovirus infection status, the study brought together high-throughput TCR immunosequencing, statistical association of individual TCRs with disease status, and machine learning. The aim of the study was to test whether cataloging public T cell receptors could identify signatures of past pathogen exposure. On the study overall, not on this receptor specifically: Of the cluster scores, roughly 93% were above 0 in a later analysis, which found that TCRs clustered in the first cohort also tended to co-occur in the 120 validation repertoires. While some public TCRs were present in many individuals, most TCR sequences turned up only very rarely across donors. All 120 repertoires were used to score co-occurrence in the validation cohort in a later analysis, because that analysis had no HLA typing for the cohort. The classifier was reported to diagnose cytomegalovirus status with high specificity and sensitivity in both the original and validation cohorts. A few of the identified cytomegalovirus-associated TCR beta chains were confirmed in vitro to be specific for cytomegalovirus antigens. The authors suggested that the approach could potentially be extended to other disease states and immunological phenotypes. The study listed 164 TCR beta chains as associated with cytomegalovirus.

The library was built by means of the immunoSEQ multiplex PCR assay. The paper's data handling went like this. A statistical classification framework was developed to diagnose cytomegalovirus status using the catalog of TCR beta chain sequences. In TCRdb, the immuneACCESS table is reduced to in-frame sequences with V and J assigned. These tables do not hold every clone; where another copy was compared, an unresolved V gene accounts for under half, and the others remain unexplained. V and J calls and clone size follow that table, whereas D and trimming were derived from the DNA. Across this sample there are some 150,000 clones, with more than 75% seen only once. The top ten constitute roughly 1.5% of the sample. Donors formed part of the validation cohort, which comprised 95 to 150 subjects and was distinct from the first cohort of 666 subjects. CDR1 and CDR2 were assigned from the germline V gene as LGHNA and YSLEER. A distance of 19 bases separates the germline ends of V and J, which lose 4 bases and 4 bases respectively. Including cysteine and phenylalanine, the CDR3 has 16 amino acids. Only the CDR3 part of the read is kept: 48 bases, read in frame from the first base.

The chain is assembled from TRBV4-3 and TRBJ1-2, with the D gene uncertain. The source material was PBMCs. The sequence came from a woman in her 30s in good health and CMV-seronegative. CDR3 region: CASSPSRVPLLYGYTF. The nucleotides are TGCGCCAGCAGCCCCTCTCGAGTCCCTCTTCTCTATGGCTACACCTTC.